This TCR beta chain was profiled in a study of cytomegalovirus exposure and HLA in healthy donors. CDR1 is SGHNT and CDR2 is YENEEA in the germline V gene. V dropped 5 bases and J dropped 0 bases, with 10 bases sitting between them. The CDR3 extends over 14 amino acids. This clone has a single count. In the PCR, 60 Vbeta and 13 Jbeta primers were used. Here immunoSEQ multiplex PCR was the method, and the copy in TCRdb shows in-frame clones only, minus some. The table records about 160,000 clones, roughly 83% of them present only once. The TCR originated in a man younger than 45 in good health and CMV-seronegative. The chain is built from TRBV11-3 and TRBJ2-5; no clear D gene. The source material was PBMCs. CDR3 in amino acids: CASSLPVDQETQYF. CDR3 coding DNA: TGTGCCAGCAGCCTACCCGTCGACCAAGAGACCCAGTACTTC.